Sequencing of this T cell receptor beta chain was carried out in a study of blood T cell repertoires in COVID-19. Study as a whole: There were acute and convalescent COVID-19 samples, and they came from the United States, Italy and Spain. The analysed material was cDNA or gDNA that came from T cells, B-cell-depleted T cells, or PBMCs.

The CDR3 length is 15 residues. The germline V and J ends were trimmed by 0 bases and 1 base, with 8 bases remaining between them. From germline, CDR1 is SGHKS and CDR2 YYEKEE (reference sequence). Source study methods: Estimates of nucleated cell counts were drawn from the amplification of reference gene primers. Using immunoSEQ multiplex PCR, the repertoire was profiled, and TCRdb retains in-frame clones only, with some absent. D and trimming were read from the DNA, whereas the V and J calls and clone size are those reported in that table. The sample has 55,000 to 85,000 clones, roughly 85% seen once.

The sample was peripheral blood. The receptor was derived from a man between 60 and 75 years old with active or convalescent COVID-19. V usage is TRBV5-5 and J usage is TRBJ1-5, with D uncertain. CDR3 loop: CASSLDWQSNQPQHF. DNA for the CDR3: TGTGCCAGCAGCTTGGATTGGCAGAGCAATCAGCCCCAGCATTTT.